This is a list of T cell receptor beta chains from one sample in a study of PD-1 blockade in classical Hodgkin lymphoma. Data came from immunoSEQ multiplex PCR; TCRdb stores just in-frame clones and leaves some out. The repertoire holds 57,000 or so clones, with around 88% as singletons. Sequencing was performed on peripheral blood mononuclear cells (PBMCs), taken at baseline. The source of these receptors is a human donor with classical Hodgkin lymphoma. Both conserved end residues are part of each CDR3. D genes are given only for firm matches. Clone size is shown for a subset of rows, as once, few, many or a class of expanded clone.

D | J | size | V | DNA | CDR3
- | TRBJ1-4 | - | TRBV6-5 | TGTGCCAGCAGTTACTCGACTAGCACTAATGAAAAACTGTTTTTT | CASSYSTSTNEKLFF
- | TRBJ2-1 | - | TRBV2 | TGTGCCAGCGGATCGGGACCTTACAATGAGCAGTTCTTC | CASGSGPYNEQFF
- | TRBJ2-7 | - | TRBV28 | TGTGCCAGCAGTTTAACTCCCTCGACGGGGGCCGAGCAGTACTTC | CASSLTPSTGAEQYF
- | TRBJ1-5 | - | TRBV28 | TGTGCCAGCAGTTTAAGGTCGGGGAGTCAGCCCCAGCATTTT | CASSLRSGSQPQHF
- | TRBJ1-3 | - | TRBV5-5 | TGTGCCAGCAGCTTCTGGGGGCTAGGAAACACCATATATTTT | CASSFWGLGNTIYF
TRBD1 | TRBJ1-2 | - | TRBV19 | TGTGCCAGTAGTGCGGACAGGGGTGGATATGGCTACACCTTC | CASSADRGGYGYTF
TRBD2 | TRBJ2-7 | once | TRBV6-6 | TGTGCCAGCAGCTCTGCGGGGGGTAACGAGCAGTACTTC | CASSSAGGNEQYF
TRBD1 | TRBJ1-2 | - | TRBV7-9 | TGTGCCAGCAGCTTAGCCAAGGGACAGGGGAACCTTAACTATGGCTACACCTTC | CASSLAKGQGNLNYGYTF
- | TRBJ1-5 | - | TRBV6-1 | TGTGCCAGCAGTTCGCGTCAAGGCCAGCCCCAGCATTTT | CASSSRQGQPQHF
- | TRBJ2-7 | - | TRBV6-5 | TGTGCCAGCAGTTACACCTACAGGGTTCCCCTCGAGCAGTACTTC | CASSYTYRVPLEQYF
TRBD2 | TRBJ2-7 | - | TRBV28 | TGTGCCAGCAGTTTATCCGGGGGGGGGAAACCCTACGAGCAGTACTTC | CASSLSGGGKPYEQYF
TRBD1 | TRBJ1-4 | - | TRBV2 | TGTGCCAGCAGTACAGGGGGCCTTAATGAAAAACTGTTTTTT | CASSTGGLNEKLFF
- | TRBJ2-7 | - | TRBV21-1 | TGTGCCAGCAGCAAAGCGAGGCGACAGACCAGCTCCTACGAGCAGTACTTC | CASSKARRQTSSYEQYF
TRBD1 | TRBJ1-1 | - | TRBV19 | TGTGCCAGTAGTGACAGGGCGAATACTGAAGCTTTCTTT | CASSDRANTEAFF
- | TRBJ2-1 | - | TRBV25-1 | TGTGCCAGCAGTGAGTGGGACACTATATACAATGAGCAGTTCTTC | CASSEWDTIYNEQFF
- | TRBJ1-3 | - | TRBV9 | TGTGCCAGCAGCGCGAGGGACACTTATGGAAACACCATATATTTT | CASSARDTYGNTIYF
- | TRBJ1-1 | - | TRBV19 | TGTGCCAGTAGTCTAATCTTAAGCTGGGTGTCGTACGAGGCCACTGAAGCTTTCTTT | CASSLILSWVSYEATEAFF
TRBD1 | TRBJ1-3 | - | TRBV19 | TGTGCCAGTACTGGACAGGGAGGTGGAAACACCATATATTTT | CASTGQGGGNTIYF
- | TRBJ1-5 | - | TRBV2 | TGTGCCAGCAGTGATGGCAATCAGCCCCAGCATTTT | CASSDGNQPQHF
TRBD1 | TRBJ1-2 | - | TRBV7-8 | TGTGCCAGCAGCTTCAGGACAGGGAATAACTATGGCTACACCTTC | CASSFRTGNNYGYTF
- | TRBJ1-2 | - | TRBV18 | TGTGCCAGCTCACCGGTAGGGGAGAGTGGCTACACCTTC | CASSPVGESGYTF
- | TRBJ2-7 | - | TRBV6-5 | TGTGCCAGCAGTTACTCTCAGTCATCGAGCTACGAGCAGTACTTC | CASSYSQSSSYEQYF
- | TRBJ1-2 | once | TRBV19 | TGTGCCAGTAGTCCGCACAATAACTATGGCTACACCTTC | CASSPHNNYGYTF
- | TRBJ1-5 | - | TRBV5-6 | TGTGCCAGCAGCACCGGGACTGATTATCAGCCCCAGCATTTT | CASSTGTDYQPQHF
- | TRBJ2-5 | - | TRBV5-6 | TGTGCCAGCAGCTTGACGGAGACCCAGTACTTC | CASSLTETQYF
TRBD2 | TRBJ2-3 | once | TRBV19 | TGTGCCAGTGGGACTGCGGCTTTAGCGGGGTTCACAGATACGCAGTATTTT | CASGTAALAGFTDTQYF
- | TRBJ2-7 | - | TRBV28 | TGTGCCAGCAGTTTTACAGGGAGATACGAGCAGTACTTC | CASSFTGRYEQYF
- | TRBJ2-7 | - | TRBV19 | TGTGCCAGTAGTGTCGATCGGCGAAGCTACGAGCAGTACTTC | CASSVDRRSYEQYF
TRBD2 | TRBJ2-1 | - | TRBV7-2 | TGTGCCAGCAGCTTAGGCGGGGGCTCCTACAATGAGCAGTTCTTC | CASSLGGGSYNEQFF
- | TRBJ1-5 | few | TRBV6-6 | TGTGCCAGCAGAAGTAGCAATCAGCCCCAGCATTTT | CASRSSNQPQHF
- | TRBJ2-7 | - | TRBV4-3 | TGCGCCAGCAGCCAAGATTTATCAGGAGGGACAGTCCTCTACGAGCAGTACTTC | CASSQDLSGGTVLYEQYF
- | TRBJ2-1 | - | TRBV6-5 | TGTGCCAGCAGTTCCCTGGCCTTGGTTGAGCAGTTCTTC | CASSSLALVEQFF
- | TRBJ1-4 | - | TRBV6-1 | TGTGCCAGCAGGGGGCCCGGGGATGGAAAACTGTTTTTT | CASRGPGDGKLFF
- | TRBJ2-1 | - | TRBV7-9 | TGTGCCAGCAGCTTCGCGCGGGATTGGGAGTACAATGAGCAGTTCTTC | CASSFARDWEYNEQFF
TRBD1 | TRBJ2-7 | once | TRBV7-7 | TGTGCCAGCAGCACGGGACAGGGGGCCGGTTACGAGCAGTACTTC | CASSTGQGAGYEQYF
- | TRBJ2-3 | - | TRBV29-1 | TGCAGCGTTGGAGTGGTAGAGGCGCCTAGCACAGATACGCAGTATTTT | CSVGVVEAPSTDTQYF
- | TRBJ1-6 | - | TRBV4-3 | TGCGCCAGCAGCCAAGATCCCCTCGGCAGCCGATGGGTGGGGAATTCACCCCTCCACTTT | CASSQDPLGSRWVGNSPLHF
TRBD1 | TRBJ2-1 | - | TRBV19 | TGTGCCAGTAGTTTGGGAGACAGGGGTCACGCTGAGCAGTTCTTC | CASSLGDRGHAEQFF
TRBD2 | TRBJ2-2 | - | TRBV7-6 | TGTGCCAGCAGCTCCGGGACTAGCGGCTACACCGGGGAGCTGTTTTTT | CASSSGTSGYTGELFF
TRBD1 | TRBJ1-5 | - | TRBV15 | TGTGCCACCAGCAGAGATAGACTTTGGAGGGGGCTTCCGCGCAATCAGCCCCAGCATTTT | CATSRDRLWRGLPRNQPQHF
- | TRBJ2-5 | - | TRBV27 | TGTGCCAGCAGTCATCCCGGGACCGCACAAGAGACCCAGTACTTC | CASSHPGTAQETQYF
- | TRBJ2-3 | many | TRBV15 | TGTGCCACCAGCAGAGGAATACCCTCAGATACGCAGTATTTT | CATSRGIPSDTQYF
- | TRBJ1-2 | - | TRBV9 | TGTGCCAGCAGCGTAGCTTCGACATCGCTAACTGGCTACACCTTC | CASSVASTSLTGYTF
- | TRBJ1-1 | - | TRBV7-9 | TGTGCCAGCAGCCTTGACAGTGAAGCTTTCTTT | CASSLDSEAFF
- | TRBJ1-1 | - | TRBV5-6 | TGTGCCAGCAGCTTGTTCCCCTATGAAGCTTTCTTT | CASSLFPYEAFF
TRBD1 | TRBJ1-1 | - | TRBV27 | TGTGCCAGCAGGGACCAGGGACAGGTAGTGCACACTGAAGCTTTCTTT | CASRDQGQVVHTEAFF
- | TRBJ1-5 | - | TRBV15 | TGTGCCACCTCTGCAAACAATTGGGATAGCAATCAGCCCCAGCATTTT | CATSANNWDSNQPQHF
- | TRBJ1-1 | - | TRBV7-9 | TGTGCCAGCAGCTTCGGAGGGATGAACACTGAAGCTTTCTTT | CASSFGGMNTEAFF
TRBD2 | TRBJ2-1 | - | TRBV30 | TGTGCCTGGAGCGGGACTAGTTCCTACAATGAGCAGTTCTTC | CAWSGTSSYNEQFF
- | TRBJ2-3 | - | TRBV9 | TGTGCCAGCAGCGTAGAATCCCCCGATACGCAGTATTTT | CASSVESPDTQYF
- | TRBJ2-3 | - | TRBV9 | TGTGCCAGCAGCACGTGGACTTCAACAGATACGCAGTATTTT | CASSTWTSTDTQYF
- | TRBJ1-5 | - | TRBV19 | TGTGCCAGTAGTATTGGGGGCGGTAGCAATCAGCCCCAGCATTTT | CASSIGGGSNQPQHF
- | TRBJ2-1 | - | TRBV11-2 | TGTGCCAGCAGCGGGTTATGGAAAGTCAATGAGCAGTTCTTC | CASSGLWKVNEQFF
- | TRBJ1-6 | - | TRBV2 | TGTGCCAGCAGTGGGGACAAGTATAATTCACCCCTCCACTTT | CASSGDKYNSPLHF
- | TRBJ1-4 | - | TRBV30 | TGTGCCTTGAACCCCGGGTCCCCTTGGGAAAAACTGTTTTTT | CALNPGSPWEKLFF
TRBD1 | TRBJ1-1 | - | TRBV10-3 | TGTGCCATCAGTGACGGGACAGGGAAAAAGGACACTGAAGCTTTCTTT | CAISDGTGKKDTEAFF